This TCR beta chain was captured by sequencing in a study of breast tumors, draining lymph nodes, adjacent tissues. The study, taken as a whole, reports: Tumor TCR diversity was below lymph nodes but above nontumor tissue. Data fit most tumor T cells coming from lymph node, expanding in tumor.

With respect to this clonotype: Its antigen is not known.

TCRdb reprocessed the multiplex PCR reads with MiXCR, giving one entry per CDR3 protein. The sample includes fewer than 15,000 distinct CDR3 sequences, 62% of them seen just once. The germline CDR1 and CDR2 sequences are MDHEN and SYDVKM. Trimming at V came to 6 bases and at J to 10 bases, leaving 14 bases not matched to a gene. The CDR3 covers 14 residues. The specimen sequenced was tumor-adjacent breast tissue. The sequence was obtained from a female donor with breast cancer. Some clones in this sample may be carry-over from other donors' samples. This sequence joins TRBV28 and TRBJ2-7; 8 bases are shared with TRBD1. The CDR3 spells CASSPVTGAAEQYF. The DNA for the CDR3 is TGTGCCAGCAGCCCCGTGACAGGGGCCGCCGAACAGTACTTC.